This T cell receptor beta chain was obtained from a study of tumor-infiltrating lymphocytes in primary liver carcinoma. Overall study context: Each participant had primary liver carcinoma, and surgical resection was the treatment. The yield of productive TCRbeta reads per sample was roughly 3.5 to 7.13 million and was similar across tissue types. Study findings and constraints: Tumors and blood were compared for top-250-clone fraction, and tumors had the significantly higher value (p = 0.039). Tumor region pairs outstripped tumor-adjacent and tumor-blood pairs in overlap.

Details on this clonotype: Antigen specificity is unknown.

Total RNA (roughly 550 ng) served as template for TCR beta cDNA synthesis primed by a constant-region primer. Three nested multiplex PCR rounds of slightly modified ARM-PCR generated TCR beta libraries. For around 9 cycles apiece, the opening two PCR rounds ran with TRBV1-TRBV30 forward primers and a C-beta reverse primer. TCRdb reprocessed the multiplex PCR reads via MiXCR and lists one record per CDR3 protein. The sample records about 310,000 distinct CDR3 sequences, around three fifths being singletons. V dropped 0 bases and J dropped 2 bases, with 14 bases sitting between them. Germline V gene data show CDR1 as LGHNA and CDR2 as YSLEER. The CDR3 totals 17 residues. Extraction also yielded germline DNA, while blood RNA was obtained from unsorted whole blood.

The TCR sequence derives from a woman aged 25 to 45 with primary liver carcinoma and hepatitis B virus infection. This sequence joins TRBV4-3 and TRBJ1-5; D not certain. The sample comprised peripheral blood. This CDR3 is CASSQDYSPQGNQPQHF. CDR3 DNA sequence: TGCGCCAGCAGCCAAGATTACTCCCCGCAGGGCAATCAGCCCCAGCATTTT.